This TCR beta chain was identified during a study of shared clonotypes between healthy human individuals. The wider study: Serving as donors were two women and a few men, whose ages spanned 18 to 49. General study results and limits: Only blood underwent sampling, and tissue repertoires likely differ. Sequencing depth was a factor that was expected to affect clonotype sharing among donors.

V trimming: 6 bases; J trimming: 6 bases; junction bases outside the gene matches: 5. Germline V gives CDR1 MNHNS, CDR2 SASEGT. The CDR3 runs to 14 residues. The assay was immunoSEQ multiplex PCR, and TCRdb's table has in-frame clones only and misses some. This table has about 980,000 clones, approximately 76% appearing once. To note about this clone: Its target is not known.

J is TRBJ2-1 and V is TRBV6-1, with 10 bases that match TRBD2. The TCR sequence derives from a man between 18 and 35 years old in good health. Source material: memory CD4+ T cells sorted from blood. The subset here: CD45RA-negative fraction. The CDR3 region is CASRAGTSVNEQFF. For the CDR3, the DNA is TGTGCCAGCAGAGCCGGGACTAGCGTCAATGAGCAGTTCTTC.